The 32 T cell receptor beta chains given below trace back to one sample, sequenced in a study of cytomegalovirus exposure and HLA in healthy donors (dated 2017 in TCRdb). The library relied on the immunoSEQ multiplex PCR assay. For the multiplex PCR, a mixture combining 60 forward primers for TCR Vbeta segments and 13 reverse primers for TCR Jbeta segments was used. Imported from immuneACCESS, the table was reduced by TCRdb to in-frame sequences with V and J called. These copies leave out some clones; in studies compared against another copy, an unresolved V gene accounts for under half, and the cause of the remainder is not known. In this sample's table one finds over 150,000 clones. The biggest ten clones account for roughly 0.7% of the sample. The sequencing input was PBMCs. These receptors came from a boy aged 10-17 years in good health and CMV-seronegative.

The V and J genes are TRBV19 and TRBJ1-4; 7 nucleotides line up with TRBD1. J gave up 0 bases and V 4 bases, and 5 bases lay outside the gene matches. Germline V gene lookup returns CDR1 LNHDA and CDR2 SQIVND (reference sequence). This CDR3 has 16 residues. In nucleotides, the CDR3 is TGTGCCAGTAGTAGGTCCGGGACAGCAACTAATGAAAAACTGTTTTTT. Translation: CASSRSGTATNEKLFF.

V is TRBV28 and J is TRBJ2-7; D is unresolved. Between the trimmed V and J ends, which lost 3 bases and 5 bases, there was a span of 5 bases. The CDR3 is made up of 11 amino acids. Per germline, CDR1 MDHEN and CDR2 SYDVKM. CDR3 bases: TGTGCCAGCAGTTTCCCCGACGAGCAGTACTTC. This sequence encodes CASSFPDEQYF. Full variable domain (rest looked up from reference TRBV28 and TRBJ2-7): DVKVTQSSRYLVKRTGEKVFLECVQDMDHENMFWYRQDPGLGLRLIYFSYDVKMKEKGDIPEGYSVSREKKERFSLILESASTNQTSMYLCASSFPDEQYFGPGTRLTVT.

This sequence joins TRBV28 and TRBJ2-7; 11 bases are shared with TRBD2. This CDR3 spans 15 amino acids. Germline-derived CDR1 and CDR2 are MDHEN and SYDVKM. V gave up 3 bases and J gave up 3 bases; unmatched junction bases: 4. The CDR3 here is CASSLGLADDYEQYF. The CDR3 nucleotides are TGTGCCAGCAGTTTGGGACTAGCGGATGACTACGAGCAGTACTTC. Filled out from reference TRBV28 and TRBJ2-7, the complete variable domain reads DVKVTQSSRYLVKRTGEKVFLECVQDMDHENMFWYRQDPGLGLRLIYFSYDVKMKEKGDIPEGYSVSREKKERFSLILESASTNQTSMYLCASSLGLADDYEQYFGPGTRLTVT.

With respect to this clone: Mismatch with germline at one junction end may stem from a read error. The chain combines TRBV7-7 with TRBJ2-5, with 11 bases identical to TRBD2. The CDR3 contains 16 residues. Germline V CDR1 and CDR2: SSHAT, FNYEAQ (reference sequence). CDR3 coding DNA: TGTGCTAGCAGCTTAACGTCTAGCGGGGGGCAAGAGACCCAGTACTTC. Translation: CASSLTSSGGQETQYF.

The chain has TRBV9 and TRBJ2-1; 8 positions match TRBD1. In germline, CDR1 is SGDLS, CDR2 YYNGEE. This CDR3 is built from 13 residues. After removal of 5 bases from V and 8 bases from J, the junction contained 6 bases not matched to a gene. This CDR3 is CASRTGASDEQFF. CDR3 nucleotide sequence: TGTGCCAGCAGGACAGGGGCATCGGATGAGCAGTTCTTC.

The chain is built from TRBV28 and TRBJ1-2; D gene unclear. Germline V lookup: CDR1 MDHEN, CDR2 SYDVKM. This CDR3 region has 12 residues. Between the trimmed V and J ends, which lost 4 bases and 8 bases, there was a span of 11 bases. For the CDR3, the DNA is TGTGCCAGCAGTTGGTACATCGTGGGCTACACCTTC. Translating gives CASSWYIVGYTF.

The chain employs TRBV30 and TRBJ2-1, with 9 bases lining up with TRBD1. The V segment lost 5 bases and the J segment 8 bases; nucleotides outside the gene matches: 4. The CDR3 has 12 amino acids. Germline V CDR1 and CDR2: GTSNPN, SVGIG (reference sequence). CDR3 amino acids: CAWDRGLDEQFF. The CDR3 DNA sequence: TGTGCCTGGGACAGGGGGTTGGATGAGCAGTTCTTC.

This CDR3 reads CASRSDRGRTNYGYTF. CDR3 nucleotide sequence: TGCGCCAGCAGATCGGACAGGGGAAGGACTAACTATGGCTACACCTTC. The chain employs TRBV4-1 and TRBJ1-2; 9 bases are shared with TRBD1. Germline V gene sequence: CDR1 MGHRA, CDR2 YSYEKL. The CDR3 length is 16 residues. The trim removed 6 bases at V and 0 bases at J, leaving 8 bases unmatched.

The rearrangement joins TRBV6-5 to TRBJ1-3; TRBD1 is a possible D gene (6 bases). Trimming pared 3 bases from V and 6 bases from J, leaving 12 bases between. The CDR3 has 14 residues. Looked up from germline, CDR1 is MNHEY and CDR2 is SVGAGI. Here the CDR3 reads CASSYRSGANTIYF. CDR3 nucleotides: TGTGCCAGCAGTTATAGGTCAGGGGCAAACACCATATATTTT.

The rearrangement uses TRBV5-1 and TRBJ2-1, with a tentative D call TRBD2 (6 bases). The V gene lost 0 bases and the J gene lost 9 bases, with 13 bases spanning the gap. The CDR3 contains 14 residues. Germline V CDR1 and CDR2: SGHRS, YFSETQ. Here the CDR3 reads CASSLGGERGEQFF. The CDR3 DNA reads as TGCGCCAGCAGCTTGGGGGGGGAGAGGGGTGAGCAGTTCTTC.

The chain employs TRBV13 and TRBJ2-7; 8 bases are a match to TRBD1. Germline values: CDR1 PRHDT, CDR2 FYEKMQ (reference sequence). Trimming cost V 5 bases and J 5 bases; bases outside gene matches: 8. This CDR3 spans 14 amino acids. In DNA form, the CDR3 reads TGTGCCAGCAGCAGACAGCAGGGGGCTGACGAGCAGTACTTC. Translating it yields CASSRQQGADEQYF. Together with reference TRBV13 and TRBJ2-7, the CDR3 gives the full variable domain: AAGVIQSPRHLIKEKRETATLKCYPIPRHDTVYWYQQGPGQDPQFLISFYEKMQSDKGSIPDRFSAQQFSDYHSELNMSSLELGDSALYFCASSRQQGADEQYFGPGTRLTVT.

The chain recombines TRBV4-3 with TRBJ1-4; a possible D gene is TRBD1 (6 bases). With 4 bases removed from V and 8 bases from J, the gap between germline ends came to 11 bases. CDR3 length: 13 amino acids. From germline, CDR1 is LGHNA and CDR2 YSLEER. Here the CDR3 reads CASSPQGSEKLFF. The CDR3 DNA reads TGCGCCAGCAGCCCGCAGGGGAGCGAAAAACTGTTTTTT.

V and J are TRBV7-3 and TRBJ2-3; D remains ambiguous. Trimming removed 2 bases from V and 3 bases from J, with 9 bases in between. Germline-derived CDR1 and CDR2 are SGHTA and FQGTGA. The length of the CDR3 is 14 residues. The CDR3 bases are TGTGCCAGCAGCTTAGGAGAAACGACAGATACGCAGTATTTT. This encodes CASSLGETTDTQYF.

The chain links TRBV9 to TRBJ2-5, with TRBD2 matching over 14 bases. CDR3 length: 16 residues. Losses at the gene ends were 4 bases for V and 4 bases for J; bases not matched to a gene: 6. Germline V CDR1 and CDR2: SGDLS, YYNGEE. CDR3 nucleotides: TGTGCCAGCAGCCCCCTGGGACTAGCGGGGGTAGAGACCCAGTACTTC. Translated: CASSPLGLAGVETQYF.

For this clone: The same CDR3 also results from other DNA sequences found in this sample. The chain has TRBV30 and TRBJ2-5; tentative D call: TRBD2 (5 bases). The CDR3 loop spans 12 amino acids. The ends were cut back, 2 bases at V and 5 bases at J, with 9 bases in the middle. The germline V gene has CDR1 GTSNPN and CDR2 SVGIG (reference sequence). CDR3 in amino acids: CAWSLGGETQYF. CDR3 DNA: TGTGCCTGGAGTCTAGGAGGCGAGACCCAGTACTTC.

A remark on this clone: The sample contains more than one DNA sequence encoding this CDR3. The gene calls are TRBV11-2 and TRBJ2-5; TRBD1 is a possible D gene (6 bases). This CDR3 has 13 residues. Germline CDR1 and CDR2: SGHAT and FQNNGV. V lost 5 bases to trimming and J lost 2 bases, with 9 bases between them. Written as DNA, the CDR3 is TGTGCCAGCAGCCGGACAGTTCAAGAGACCCAGTACTTC. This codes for CASSRTVQETQYF.

CDR3 sequence (DNA): TGTGCCAGCAGTCCAGGGGATACGCAGTATTTT. Encoded protein: CASSPGDTQYF. The genes are TRBV28 and TRBJ2-3; D might be TRBD1 (5 bases). CDR1 and CDR2 from the germline V gene are MDHEN and SYDVKM. This CDR3 has 11 amino acids. V was pared by 5 bases and J by 6 bases, with 6 bases between.

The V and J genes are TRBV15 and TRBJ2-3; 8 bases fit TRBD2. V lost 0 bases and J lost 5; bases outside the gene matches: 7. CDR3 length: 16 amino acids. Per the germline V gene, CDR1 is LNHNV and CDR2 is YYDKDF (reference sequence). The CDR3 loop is CATSRDRGGAGDTQYF. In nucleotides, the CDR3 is TGTGCCACCAGCAGAGATCGGGGGGGCGCAGGAGATACGCAGTATTTT.

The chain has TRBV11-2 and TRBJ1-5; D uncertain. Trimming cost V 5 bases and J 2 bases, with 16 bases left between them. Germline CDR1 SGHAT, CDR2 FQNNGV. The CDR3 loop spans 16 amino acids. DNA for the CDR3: TGTGCCAGCAGCCCTATCCCCCGGCGGGGCAATCAGCCCCAGCATTTT. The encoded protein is CASSPIPRRGNQPQHF.

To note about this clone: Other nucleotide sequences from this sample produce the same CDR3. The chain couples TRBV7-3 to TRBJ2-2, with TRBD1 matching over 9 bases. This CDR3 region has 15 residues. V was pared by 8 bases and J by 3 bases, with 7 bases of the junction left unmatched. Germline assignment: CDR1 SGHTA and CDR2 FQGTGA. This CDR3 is CASSLTGGDTGELFF. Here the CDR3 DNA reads TGTGCCAGCTCCTTGACAGGGGGGGACACCGGGGAGCTGTTTTTT.

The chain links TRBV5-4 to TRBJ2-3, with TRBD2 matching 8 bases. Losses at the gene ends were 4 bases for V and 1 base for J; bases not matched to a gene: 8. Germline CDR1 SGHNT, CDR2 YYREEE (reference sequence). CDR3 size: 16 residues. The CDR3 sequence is CASSPPQAGGTDTQYF. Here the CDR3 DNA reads TGTGCCAGCAGCCCCCCGCAAGCGGGGGGCACAGATACGCAGTATTTT. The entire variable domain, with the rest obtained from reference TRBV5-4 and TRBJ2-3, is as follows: ETGVTQSPTHLIKTRGQQVTLRCSSQSGHNTVSWYQQALGQGPQFIFQYYREEENGRGNFPPRFSGLQFPNYSSELNVNALELDDSALYLCASSPPQAGGTDTQYFGPGTRLTVL.

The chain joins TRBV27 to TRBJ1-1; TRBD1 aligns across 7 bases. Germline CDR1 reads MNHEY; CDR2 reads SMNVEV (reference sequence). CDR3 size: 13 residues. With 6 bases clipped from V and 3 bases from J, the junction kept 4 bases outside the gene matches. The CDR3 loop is CASRGTGDTEAFF. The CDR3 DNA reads TGTGCCAGCAGGGGTACAGGGGACACTGAAGCTTTCTTT.

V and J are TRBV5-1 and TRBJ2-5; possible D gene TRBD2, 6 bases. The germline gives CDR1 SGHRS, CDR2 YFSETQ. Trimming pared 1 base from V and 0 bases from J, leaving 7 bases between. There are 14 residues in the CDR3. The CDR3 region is CASSLRDYQETQYF. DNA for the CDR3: TGCGCCAGCAGCTTGAGGGACTACCAAGAGACCCAGTACTTC.

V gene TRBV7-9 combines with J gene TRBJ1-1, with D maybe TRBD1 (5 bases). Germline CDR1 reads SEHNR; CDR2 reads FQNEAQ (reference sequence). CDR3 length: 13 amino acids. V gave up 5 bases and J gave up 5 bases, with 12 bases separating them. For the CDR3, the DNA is TGTGCCAGCAGCCTAGGGTCAGGGACTGAAGCTTTCTTT. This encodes CASSLGSGTEAFF.

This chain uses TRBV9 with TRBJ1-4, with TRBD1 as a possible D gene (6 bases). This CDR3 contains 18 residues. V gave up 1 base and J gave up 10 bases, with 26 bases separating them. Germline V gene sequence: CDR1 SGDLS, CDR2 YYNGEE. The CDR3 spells CASSVLNRGQTVLRKLFF. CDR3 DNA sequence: TGTGCCAGCAGCGTACTAAACCGAGGACAGACAGTGTTACGAAAACTGTTTTTT.

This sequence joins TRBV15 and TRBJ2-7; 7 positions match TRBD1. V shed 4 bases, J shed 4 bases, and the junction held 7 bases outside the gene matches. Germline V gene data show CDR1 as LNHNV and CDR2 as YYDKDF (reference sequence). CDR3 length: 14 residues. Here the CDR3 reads CATSKGGLQYEQYF. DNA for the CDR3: TGTGCCACCAGCAAAGGGGGCCTGCAGTACGAGCAGTACTTC.

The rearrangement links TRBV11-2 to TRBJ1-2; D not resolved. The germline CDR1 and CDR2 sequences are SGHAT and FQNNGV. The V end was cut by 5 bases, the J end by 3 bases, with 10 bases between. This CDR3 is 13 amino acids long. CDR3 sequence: CASSRTRDYGYTF. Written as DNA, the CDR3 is TGTGCCAGCAGCCGGACTAGGGACTATGGCTACACCTTC.

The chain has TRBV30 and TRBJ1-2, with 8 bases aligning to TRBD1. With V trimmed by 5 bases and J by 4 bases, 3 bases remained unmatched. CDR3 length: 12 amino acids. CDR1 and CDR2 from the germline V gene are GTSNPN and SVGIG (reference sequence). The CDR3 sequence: CAWGQGTYGYTF. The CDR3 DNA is TGTGCCTGGGGACAGGGTACCTATGGCTACACCTTC.

The DNA of the CDR3 is TGTGCCAGCAGACCGCTAGCGGTTCTAGATACGCAGTATTTT. It codes for CASRPLAVLDTQYF. The chain employs TRBV27 and TRBJ2-3; 7 bases fit TRBD2. V lost 6 bases to trimming and J lost 5 bases; unmatched junction nucleotides: 8. CDR3 size: 14 residues. Germline V gene sequence: CDR1 MNHEY, CDR2 SMNVEV (reference sequence).

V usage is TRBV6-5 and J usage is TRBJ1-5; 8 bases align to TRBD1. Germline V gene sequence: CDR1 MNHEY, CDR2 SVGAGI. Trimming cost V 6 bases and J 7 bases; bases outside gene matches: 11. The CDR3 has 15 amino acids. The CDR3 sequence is CASRRGQGSGQPQHF. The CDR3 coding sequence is TGTGCCAGCAGACGAGGACAGGGAAGCGGACAGCCCCAGCATTTT.

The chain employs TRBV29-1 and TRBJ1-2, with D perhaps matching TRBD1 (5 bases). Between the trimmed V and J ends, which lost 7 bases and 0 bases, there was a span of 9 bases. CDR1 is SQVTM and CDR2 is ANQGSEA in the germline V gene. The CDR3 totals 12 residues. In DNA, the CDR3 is TGCAGCGGGCGGGGCGCTAACTATGGCTACACCTTC. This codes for CSGRGANYGYTF.

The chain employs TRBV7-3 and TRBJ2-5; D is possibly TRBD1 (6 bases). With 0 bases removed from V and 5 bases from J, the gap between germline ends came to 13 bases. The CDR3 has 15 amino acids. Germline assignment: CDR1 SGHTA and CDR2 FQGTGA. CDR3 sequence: CASSLTPAQGETQYF. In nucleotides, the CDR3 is TGTGCCAGCAGCTTAACGCCGGCCCAGGGGGAGACCCAGTACTTC.